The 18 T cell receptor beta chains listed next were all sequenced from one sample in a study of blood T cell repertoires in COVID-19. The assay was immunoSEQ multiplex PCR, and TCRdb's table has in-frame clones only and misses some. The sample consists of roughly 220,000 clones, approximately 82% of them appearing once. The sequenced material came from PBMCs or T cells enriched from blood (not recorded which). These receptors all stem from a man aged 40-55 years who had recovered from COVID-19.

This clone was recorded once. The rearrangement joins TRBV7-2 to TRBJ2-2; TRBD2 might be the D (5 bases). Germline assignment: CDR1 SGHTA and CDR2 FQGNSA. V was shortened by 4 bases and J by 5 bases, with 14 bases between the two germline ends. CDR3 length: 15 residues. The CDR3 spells CASSSDRTGTGELFF. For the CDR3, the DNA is TGTGCCAGCAGCTCTGATAGGACGGGAACCGGGGAGCTGTTTTTT.

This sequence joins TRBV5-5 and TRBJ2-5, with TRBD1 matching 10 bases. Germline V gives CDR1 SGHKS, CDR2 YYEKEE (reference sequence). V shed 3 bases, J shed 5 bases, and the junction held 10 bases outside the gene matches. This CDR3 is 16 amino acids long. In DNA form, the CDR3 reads TGTGCCAGCAGCTCCAACCTGGGACAGGGGATTGAGACCCAGTACTTC. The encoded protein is CASSSNLGQGIETQYF.

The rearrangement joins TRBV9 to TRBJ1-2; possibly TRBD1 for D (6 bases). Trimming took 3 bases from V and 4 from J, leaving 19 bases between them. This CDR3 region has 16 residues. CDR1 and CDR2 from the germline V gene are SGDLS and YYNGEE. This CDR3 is CASSAGGALGGYGYTF. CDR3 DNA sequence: TGTGCCAGCAGCGCTGGGGGGGCACTCGGCGGCTATGGCTACACCTTC.

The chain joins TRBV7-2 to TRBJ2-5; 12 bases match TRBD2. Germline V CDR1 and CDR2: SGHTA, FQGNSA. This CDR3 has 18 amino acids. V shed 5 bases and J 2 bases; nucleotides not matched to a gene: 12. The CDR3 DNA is TGTGCCAGCAGCCCCCGACCTCTTCTAGCGGGGGGGCAAGAGACCCAGTACTTC. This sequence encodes CASSPRPLLAGGQETQYF.

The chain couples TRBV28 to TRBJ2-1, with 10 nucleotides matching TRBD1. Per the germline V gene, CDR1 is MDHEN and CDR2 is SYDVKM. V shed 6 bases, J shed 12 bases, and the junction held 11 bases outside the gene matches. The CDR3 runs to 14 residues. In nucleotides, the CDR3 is TGTGCCAGCAGGACAGGGGGCCCCTCCCAAACGCAGTTCTTC. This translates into CASRTGGPSQTQFF.

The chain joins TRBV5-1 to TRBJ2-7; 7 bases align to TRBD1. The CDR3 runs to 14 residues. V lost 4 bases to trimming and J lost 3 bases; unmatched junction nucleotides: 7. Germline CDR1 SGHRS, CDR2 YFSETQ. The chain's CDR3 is CASSTDRELYEQYF. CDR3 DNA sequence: TGCGCCAGCAGCACCGACAGGGAACTCTACGAGCAGTACTTC.

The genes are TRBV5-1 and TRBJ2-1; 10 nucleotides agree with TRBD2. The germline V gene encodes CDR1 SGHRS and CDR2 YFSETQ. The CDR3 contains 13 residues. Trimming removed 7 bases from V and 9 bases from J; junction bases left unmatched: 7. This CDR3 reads CASLKREGLEQFF. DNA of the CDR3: TGCGCCAGCTTGAAGCGGGAGGGCCTTGAGCAGTTCTTC.

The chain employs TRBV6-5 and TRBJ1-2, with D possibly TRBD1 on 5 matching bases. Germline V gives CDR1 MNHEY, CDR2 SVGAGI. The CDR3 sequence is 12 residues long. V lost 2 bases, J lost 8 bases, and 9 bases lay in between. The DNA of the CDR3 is TGTGCCAGCAGTTACCAAGGGGCCGGCTACACCTTC. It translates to CASSYQGAGYTF.

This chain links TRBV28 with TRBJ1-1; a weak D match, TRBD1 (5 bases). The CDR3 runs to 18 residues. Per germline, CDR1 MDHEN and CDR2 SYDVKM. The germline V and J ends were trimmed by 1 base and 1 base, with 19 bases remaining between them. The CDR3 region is CASSLYPFLGGENTEAFF. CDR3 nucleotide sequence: TGTGCCAGCAGTTTATATCCGTTTTTGGGGGGGGAGAACACTGAAGCTTTCTTT.

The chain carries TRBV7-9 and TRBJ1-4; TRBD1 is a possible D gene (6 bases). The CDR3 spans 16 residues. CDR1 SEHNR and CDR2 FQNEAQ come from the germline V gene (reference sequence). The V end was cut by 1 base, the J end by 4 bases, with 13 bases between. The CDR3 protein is CASSLVTGHLNEKLFF. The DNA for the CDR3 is TGTGCCAGCAGCTTAGTAACGGGACACCTTAATGAAAAACTGTTTTTT.

CDR3 sequence: CSVGTSSSYEQYF. The CDR3 DNA reads TGCAGCGTCGGGACTTCAAGCTCCTACGAGCAGTACTTC. The chain combines TRBV29-1 with TRBJ2-7; tentatively, D is TRBD2 (6 bases). Trimming removed 6 bases at V and 0 bases at J, with 12 bases between. The CDR3 is made up of 13 amino acids. Germline CDR1 is SQVTM and CDR2 is ANQGSEA.

Here the CDR3 reads CASSPNFNNEQFF. The CDR3 nucleotides read TGTGCCAGCTCACCGAACTTTAACAATGAGCAGTTCTTC. The chain joins TRBV18 to TRBJ2-1; D is ambiguous. The germline gives CDR1 KGHSH, CDR2 LQKENI. This CDR3 is 13 amino acids long. The ends were cut back, 3 bases at V and 5 bases at J, with 8 bases in the middle.

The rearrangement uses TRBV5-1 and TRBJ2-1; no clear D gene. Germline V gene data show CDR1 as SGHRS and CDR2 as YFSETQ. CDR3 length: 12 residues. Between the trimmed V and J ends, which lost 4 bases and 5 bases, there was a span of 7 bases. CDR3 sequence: CASSREDNEQFF. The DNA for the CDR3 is TGCGCCAGCAGCAGAGAGGACAATGAGCAGTTCTTC.

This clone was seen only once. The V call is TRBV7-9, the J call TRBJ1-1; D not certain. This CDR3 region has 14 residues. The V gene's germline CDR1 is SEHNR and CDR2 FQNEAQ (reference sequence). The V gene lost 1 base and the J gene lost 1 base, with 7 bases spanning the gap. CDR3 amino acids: CASSLGGWNTEAFF. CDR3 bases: TGTGCCAGCAGCTTAGGAGGTTGGAACACTGAAGCTTTCTTT.

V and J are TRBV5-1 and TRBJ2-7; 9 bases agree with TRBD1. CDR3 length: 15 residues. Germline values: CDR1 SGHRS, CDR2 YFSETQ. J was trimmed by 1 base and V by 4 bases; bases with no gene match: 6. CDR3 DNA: TGCGCCAGCAGCCTTAGACAGGGGGAGTCCTACGAGCAGTACTTC. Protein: CASSLRQGESYEQYF.

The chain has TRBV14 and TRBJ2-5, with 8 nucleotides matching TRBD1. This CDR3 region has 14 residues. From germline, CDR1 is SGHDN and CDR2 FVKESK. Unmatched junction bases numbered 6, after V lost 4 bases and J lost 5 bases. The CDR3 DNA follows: TGTGCCAGCAGCCCTTGGACAGGGCGGGAGACCCAGTACTTC. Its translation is CASSPWTGRETQYF.

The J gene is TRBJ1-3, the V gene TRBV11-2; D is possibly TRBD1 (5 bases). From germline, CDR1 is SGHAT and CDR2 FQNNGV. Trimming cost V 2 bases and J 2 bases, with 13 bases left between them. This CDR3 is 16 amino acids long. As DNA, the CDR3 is TGTGCCAGCAGCTTATTTCAGGGCGCGGCTGGAAACACCATATATTTT. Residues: CASSLFQGAAGNTIYF.

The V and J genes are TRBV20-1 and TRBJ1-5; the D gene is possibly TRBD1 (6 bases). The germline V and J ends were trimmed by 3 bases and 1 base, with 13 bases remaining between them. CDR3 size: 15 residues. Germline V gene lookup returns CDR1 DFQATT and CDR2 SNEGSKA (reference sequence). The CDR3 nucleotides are TGCAGTGCTAGTGTTGGCAGGGGCAGCAATCAGCCCCAGCATTTT. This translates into CSASVGRGSNQPQHF.